The clone carrying this T cell receptor beta chain was seen only a few times. Its antigen is unidentified. Per germline, CDR1 LGHNA and CDR2 YSLEER. The CDR3 is 15 amino acids. V gave up 0 bases and J gave up 0 bases, with 9 bases separating them. These data belong to a study of CD8 T cells in ankylosing spondylitis. Findings and limits, study-wide: Within peripheral blood, clones linked to disease were CD8+ and relatively rare. Significant enrichment of disease-linked clones was reported in matched ankylosing spondylitis synovial fluid.

TCRdb ran MiXCR on the 5' RACE reads and lists one entry per CDR3 protein. The sample records 250,000 or so distinct CDR3 sequences, about a sixth being singletons. Material: blood, either unsorted or a sorted T cell fraction (not recorded which). The receptor comes from a male donor with ankylosing spondylitis or in good health (not recorded which). The rearrangement joins TRBV4-3 to TRBJ2-7; either TRBD1 or TRBD2 may supply D (6 bases each). The CDR3 sequence: CASSQEGGFSYEQYF. CDR3 DNA sequence: TGCGCCAGCAGCCAAGAGGGGGGCTTCTCCTACGAGCAGTACTTC.